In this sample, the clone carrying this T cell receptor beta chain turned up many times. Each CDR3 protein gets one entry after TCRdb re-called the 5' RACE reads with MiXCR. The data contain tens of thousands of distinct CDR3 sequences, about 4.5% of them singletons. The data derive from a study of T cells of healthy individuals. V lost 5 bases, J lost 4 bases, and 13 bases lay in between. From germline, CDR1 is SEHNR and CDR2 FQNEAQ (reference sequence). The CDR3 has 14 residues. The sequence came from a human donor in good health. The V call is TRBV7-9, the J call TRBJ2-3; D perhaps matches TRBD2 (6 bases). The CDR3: CASSSGSPADTQYF. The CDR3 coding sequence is TGTGCCAGCAGCAGCGGGTCTCCCGCAGATACGCAGTATTTT. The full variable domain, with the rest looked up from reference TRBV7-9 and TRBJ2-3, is DTGVSQNPRHKITKRGQNVTFRCDPISEHNRLYWYRQTLGQGPEFLTYFQNEAQLEKSRLLSDRFSAERPKGSFSTLEIQRTEQGDSAMYLCASSSGSPADTQYFGPGTRLTVL.